The present entry profiles one T cell receptor (beta chain) with its context. The antigen is undetermined. This entry is derived from a study of shared clonotypes between healthy human individuals. Study-level information: Aged 18 to 49, the donors were two women and a few men.

The CDR3 consists of 14 residues. Germline V lookup: CDR1 SGHRS, CDR2 YFSETQ. V was cut by 0 bases and J by 3 bases, with 9 bases left in between. Per the authors' pipeline: With immunoSEQ giving junction-only sequences and no quality scores, filtering differed. Sequenced by immunoSEQ multiplex PCR; TCRdb stores in-frame clones only, minus some. The V and J calls and clone size were taken over from that table, and D and trimming were inferred from the DNA. This table has fewer than 600,000 clones, roughly 77% appearing once. Overall study findings and caveats: Sampling was confined to blood; repertoires within tissues likely differ.

The chain uses TRBV5-1 and TRBJ1-2, with D possibly TRBD1 on 5 matching bases. The sample taken for sequencing was PBMCs. The receptor was isolated from a woman aged 40 to 50 in good health. Some clones in this sample may be carry-over from other donors' samples. CDR3 DNA sequence: TGCGCCAGCAGCTTGGGACAGTTGGACTATGGCTACACCTTC. Its translation is CASSLGQLDYGYTF.